This TCR beta chain was sequenced in a study of control samples from healthy donors and cancer patients. The CDR3 is 13 residues long. Per the germline V gene, CDR1 is SGHRS and CDR2 is YFSETQ. V lost 0 bases and J lost 6, with 10 bases in between. Data came from immunoSEQ multiplex PCR; TCRdb stores just in-frame clones and leaves some out. Of 150,000 to 200,000 clones detected, approximately 90% appear once; the ten largest clones hold roughly 1.3%. This TCR came from a man under 40 in good health. V is TRBV5-1 and J is TRBJ2-7; D remains unclear. The material sequenced was blood. CDR3 DNA: TGCGCCAGCAGCTTGGTATCTCCGGGCGAGCAGTACTTC. Translating gives CASSLVSPGEQYF.